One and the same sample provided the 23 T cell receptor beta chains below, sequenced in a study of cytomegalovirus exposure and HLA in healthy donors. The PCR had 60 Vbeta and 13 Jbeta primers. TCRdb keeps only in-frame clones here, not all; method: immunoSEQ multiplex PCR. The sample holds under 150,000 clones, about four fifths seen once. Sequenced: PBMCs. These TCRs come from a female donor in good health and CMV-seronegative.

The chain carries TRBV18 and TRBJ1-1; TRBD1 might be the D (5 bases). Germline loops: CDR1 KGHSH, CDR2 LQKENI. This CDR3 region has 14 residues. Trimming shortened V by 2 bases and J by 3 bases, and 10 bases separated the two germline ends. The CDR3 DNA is TGTGCCAGCTCACCATGGCCGGGGGACACTGAAGCTTTCTTT. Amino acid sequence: CASSPWPGDTEAFF.

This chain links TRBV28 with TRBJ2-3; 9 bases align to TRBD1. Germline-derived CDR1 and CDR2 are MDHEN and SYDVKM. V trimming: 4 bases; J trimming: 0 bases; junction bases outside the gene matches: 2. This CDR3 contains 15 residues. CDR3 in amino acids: CASSSQGASTDTQYF. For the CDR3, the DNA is TGTGCCAGCAGTTCACAGGGGGCTAGCACAGATACGCAGTATTTT.

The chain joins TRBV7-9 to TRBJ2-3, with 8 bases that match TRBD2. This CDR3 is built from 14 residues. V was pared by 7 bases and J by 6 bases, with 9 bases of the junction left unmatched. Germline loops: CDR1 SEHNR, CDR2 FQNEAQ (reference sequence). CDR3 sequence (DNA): TGTGCCAGCACCCCGACTAGCGCCTACGATACGCAGTATTTT. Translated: CASTPTSAYDTQYF.

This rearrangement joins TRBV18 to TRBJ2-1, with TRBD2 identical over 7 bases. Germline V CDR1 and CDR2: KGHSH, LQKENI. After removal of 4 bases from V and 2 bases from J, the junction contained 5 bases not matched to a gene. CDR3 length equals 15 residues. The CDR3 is CASSRAGATYNEQFF. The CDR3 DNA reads TGTGCCAGCTCACGGGCGGGAGCCACCTACAATGAGCAGTTCTTC.

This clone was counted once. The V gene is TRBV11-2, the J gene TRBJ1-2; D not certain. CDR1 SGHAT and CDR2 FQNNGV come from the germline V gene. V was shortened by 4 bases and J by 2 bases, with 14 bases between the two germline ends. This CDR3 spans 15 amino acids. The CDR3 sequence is CASSSPRRQNYGYTF. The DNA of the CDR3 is TGTGCCAGCAGCTCCCCGCGGAGGCAGAACTATGGCTACACCTTC.

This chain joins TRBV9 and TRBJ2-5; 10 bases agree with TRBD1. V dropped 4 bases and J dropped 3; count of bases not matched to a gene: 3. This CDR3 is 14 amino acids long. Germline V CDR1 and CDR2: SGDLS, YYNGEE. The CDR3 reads CASSTGTGEETQYF. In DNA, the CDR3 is TGTGCCAGCAGCACCGGGACAGGGGAAGAGACCCAGTACTTC.

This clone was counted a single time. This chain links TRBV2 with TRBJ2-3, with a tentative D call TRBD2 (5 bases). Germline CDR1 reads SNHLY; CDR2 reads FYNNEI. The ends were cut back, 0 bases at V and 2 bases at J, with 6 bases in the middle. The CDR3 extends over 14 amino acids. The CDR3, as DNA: TGTGCCAGCAGTGAAGCGCGGGTCACAGATACGCAGTATTTT. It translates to CASSEARVTDTQYF.

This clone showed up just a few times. CDR3 DNA: TGCGCCAGCAGGGCGGATGGAAACACCATATATTTT. This encodes CASRADGNTIYF. V and J are TRBV5-1 and TRBJ1-3, with unresolved D. The V and J ends lost 5 bases and 3 bases respectively, with 6 bases between them. Looked up from germline, CDR1 is SGHRS and CDR2 is YFSETQ. This CDR3 region has 12 residues.

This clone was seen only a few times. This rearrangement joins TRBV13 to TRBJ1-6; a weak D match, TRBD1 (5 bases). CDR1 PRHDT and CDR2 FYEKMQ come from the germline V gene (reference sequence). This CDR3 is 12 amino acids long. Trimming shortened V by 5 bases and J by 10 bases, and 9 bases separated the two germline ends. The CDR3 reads CASSQGGSPLHF. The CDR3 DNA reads TGTGCCAGCAGCCAGGGTGGCTCACCCCTCCACTTT.

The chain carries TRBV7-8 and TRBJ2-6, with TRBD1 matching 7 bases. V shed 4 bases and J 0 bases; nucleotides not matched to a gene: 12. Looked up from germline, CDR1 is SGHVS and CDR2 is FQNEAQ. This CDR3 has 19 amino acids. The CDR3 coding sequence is TGTGCCAGCAGCTCCAGGCGGGTGACAGGGAACTCTGGGGCCAACGTCCTGACTTTC. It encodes CASSSRRVTGNSGANVLTF.

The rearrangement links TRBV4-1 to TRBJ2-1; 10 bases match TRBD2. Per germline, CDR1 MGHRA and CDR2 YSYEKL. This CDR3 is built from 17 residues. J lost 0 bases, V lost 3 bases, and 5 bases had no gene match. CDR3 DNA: TGCGCCAGCAGCCAGGCCGTAGCGGGGGGCTCCTACAATGAGCAGTTCTTC. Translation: CASSQAVAGGSYNEQFF.

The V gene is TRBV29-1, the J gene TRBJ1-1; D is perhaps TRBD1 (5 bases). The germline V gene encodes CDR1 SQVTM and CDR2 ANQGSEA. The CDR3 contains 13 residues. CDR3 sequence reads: CAVSRGGDTEAFF. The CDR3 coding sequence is TGCGCTGTATCACGGGGGGGGGACACTGAAGCTTTCTTT. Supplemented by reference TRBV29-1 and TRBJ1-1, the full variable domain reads SAVISQKPSRDICQRGTSLTIQCQVDSQVTMMFWYRQQPGQSLTLIATANQGSEATYESGFVIDKFPISRPNLTFSTLTVSNMSPEDSSIYLCAVSRGGDTEAFFGQGTRLTVV.

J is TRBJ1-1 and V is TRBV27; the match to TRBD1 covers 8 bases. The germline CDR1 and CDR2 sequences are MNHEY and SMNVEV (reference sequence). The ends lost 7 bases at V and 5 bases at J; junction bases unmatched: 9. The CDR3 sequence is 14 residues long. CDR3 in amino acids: CASIPGGGRTEAFF. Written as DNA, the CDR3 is TGTGCCAGCATCCCAGGGGGCGGGAGAACTGAAGCTTTCTTT.

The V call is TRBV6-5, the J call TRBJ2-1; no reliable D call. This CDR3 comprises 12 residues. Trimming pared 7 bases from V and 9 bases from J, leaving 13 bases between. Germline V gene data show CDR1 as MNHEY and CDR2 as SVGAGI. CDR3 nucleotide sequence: TGTGCCAGCACTACGGGTCGTCGTGAGCAGTTCTTC. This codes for CASTTGRREQFF.

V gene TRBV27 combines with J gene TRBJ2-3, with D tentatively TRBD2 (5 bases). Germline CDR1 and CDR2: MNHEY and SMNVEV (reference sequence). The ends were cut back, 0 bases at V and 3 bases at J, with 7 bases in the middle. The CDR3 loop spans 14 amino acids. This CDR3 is CASSLSPGTDTQYF. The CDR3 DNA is TGTGCCAGCAGTTTATCGCCGGGGACAGATACGCAGTATTTT.

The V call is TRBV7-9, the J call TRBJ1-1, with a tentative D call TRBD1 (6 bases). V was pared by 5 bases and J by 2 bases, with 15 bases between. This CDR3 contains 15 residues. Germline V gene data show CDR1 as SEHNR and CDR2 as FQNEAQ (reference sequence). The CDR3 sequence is CASSPGQPGNTEAFF. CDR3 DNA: TGTGCCAGCAGCCCCGGACAGCCTGGTAACACTGAAGCTTTCTTT.

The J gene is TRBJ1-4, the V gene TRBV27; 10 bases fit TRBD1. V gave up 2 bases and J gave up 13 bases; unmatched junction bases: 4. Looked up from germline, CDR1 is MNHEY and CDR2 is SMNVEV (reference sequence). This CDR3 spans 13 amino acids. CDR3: CASSLRTGGILFF. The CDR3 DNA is TGTGCCAGCAGTTTAAGGACAGGGGGTATACTGTTTTTT.

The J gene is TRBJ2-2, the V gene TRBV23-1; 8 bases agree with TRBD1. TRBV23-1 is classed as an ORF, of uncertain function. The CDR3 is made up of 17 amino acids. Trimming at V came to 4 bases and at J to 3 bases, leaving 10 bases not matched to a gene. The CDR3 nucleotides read TGCGCCAGCAGTCCCCGGAAGGGGACAGGAGACACCGGGGAGCTGTTTTTT. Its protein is CASSPRKGTGDTGELFF.

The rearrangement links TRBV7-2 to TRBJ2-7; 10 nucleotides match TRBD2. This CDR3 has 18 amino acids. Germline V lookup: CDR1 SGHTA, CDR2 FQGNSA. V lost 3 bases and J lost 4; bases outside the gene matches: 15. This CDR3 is CASSFGSGGPPRPYEQYF. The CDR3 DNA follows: TGTGCCAGCAGCTTCGGTAGCGGGGGGCCCCCCCGACCGTACGAGCAGTACTTC. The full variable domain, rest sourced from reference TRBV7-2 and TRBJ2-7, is GAGVSQSPSNKVTEKGKDVELRCDPISGHTALYWYRQSLGQGLEFLIYFQGNSAPDKSGLPSDRFSAERTGGSVSTLTIQRTQQEDSAVYLCASSFGSGGPPRPYEQYFGPGTRLTVT.

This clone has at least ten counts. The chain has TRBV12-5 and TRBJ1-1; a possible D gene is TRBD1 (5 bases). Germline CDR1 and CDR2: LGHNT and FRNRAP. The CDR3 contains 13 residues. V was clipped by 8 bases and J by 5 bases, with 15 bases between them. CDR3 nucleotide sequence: TGTGCTAGTACAGGCGCCGGGGGAACTGAAGCTTTCTTT. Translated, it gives CASTGAGGTEAFF.

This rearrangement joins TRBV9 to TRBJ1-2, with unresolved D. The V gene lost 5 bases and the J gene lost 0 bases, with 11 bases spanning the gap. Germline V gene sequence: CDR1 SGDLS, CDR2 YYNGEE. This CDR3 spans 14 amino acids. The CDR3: CASSPVRANYGYTF. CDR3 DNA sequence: TGTGCCAGCAGTCCAGTCCGGGCTAACTATGGCTACACCTTC.

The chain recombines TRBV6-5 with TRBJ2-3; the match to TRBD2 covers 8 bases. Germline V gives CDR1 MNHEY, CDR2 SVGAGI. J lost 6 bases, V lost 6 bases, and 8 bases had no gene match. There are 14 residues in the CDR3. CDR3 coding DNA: TGTGCCAGCAGGACTAGCGAGGAGGAGGATACGCAGTATTTT. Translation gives CASRTSEEEDTQYF.

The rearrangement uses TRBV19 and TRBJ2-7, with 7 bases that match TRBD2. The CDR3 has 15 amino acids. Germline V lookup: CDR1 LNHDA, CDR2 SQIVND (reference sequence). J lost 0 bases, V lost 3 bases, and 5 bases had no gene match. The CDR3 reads CASSIRAGSSYEQYF. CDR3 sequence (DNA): TGTGCCAGTAGTATCAGAGCGGGAAGCTCCTACGAGCAGTACTTC.